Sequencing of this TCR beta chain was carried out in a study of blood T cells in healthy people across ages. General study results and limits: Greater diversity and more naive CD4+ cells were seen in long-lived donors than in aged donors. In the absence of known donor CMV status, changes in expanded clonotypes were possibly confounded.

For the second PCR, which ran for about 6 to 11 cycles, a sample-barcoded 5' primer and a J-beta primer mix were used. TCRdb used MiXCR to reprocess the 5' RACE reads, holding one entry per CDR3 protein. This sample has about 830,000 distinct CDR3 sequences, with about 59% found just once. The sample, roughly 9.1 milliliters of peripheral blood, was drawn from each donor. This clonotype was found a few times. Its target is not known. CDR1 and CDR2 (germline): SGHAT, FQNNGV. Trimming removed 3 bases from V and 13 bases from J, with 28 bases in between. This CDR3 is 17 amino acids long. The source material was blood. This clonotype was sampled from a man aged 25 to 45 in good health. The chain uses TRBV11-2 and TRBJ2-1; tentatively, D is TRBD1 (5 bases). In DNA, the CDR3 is TGTGCCAGCAGCTTGAAGGGGTTTGGGGTACAAGATGTGACCCAGTTCTTC. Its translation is CASSLKGFGVQDVTQFF.